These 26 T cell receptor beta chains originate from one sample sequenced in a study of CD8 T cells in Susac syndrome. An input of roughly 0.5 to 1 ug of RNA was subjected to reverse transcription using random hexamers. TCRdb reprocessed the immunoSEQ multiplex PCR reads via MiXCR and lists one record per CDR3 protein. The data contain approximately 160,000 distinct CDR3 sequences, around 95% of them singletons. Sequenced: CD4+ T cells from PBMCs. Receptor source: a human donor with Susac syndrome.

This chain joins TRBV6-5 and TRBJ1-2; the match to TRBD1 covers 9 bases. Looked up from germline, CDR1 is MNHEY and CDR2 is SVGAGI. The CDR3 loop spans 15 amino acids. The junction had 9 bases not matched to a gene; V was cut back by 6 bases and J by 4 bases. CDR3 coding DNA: TGTGCCAGCAGCCGCTCACAGGGGGCCTTCTATGGCTACACCTTC. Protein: CASSRSQGAFYGYTF.

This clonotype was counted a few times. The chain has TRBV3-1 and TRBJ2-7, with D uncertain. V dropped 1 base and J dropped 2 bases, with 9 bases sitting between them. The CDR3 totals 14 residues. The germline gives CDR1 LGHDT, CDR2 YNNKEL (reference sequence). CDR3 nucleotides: TGTGCCAGCAGCCAAGCTGGCGGTCCCTACGAGCAGTACTTC. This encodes CASSQAGGPYEQYF.

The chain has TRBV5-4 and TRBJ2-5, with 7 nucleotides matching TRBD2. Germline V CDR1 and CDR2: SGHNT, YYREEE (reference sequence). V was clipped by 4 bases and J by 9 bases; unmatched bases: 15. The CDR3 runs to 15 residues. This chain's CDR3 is CASSALADGPRAQYF. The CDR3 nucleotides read TGTGCCAGCAGCGCTCTAGCGGACGGCCCGAGGGCCCAGTACTTC.

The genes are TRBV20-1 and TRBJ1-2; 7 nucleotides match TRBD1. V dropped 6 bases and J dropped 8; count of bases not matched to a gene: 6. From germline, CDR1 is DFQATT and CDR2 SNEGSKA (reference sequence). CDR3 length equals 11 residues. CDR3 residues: CSALGGEGYTF. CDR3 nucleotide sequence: TGCAGTGCCCTAGGGGGCGAAGGCTACACCTTC.

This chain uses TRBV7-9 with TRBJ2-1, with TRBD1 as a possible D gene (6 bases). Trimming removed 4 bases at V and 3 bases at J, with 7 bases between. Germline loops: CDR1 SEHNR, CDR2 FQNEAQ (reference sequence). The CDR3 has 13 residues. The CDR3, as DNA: TGTGCCAGCAGCTGGGGACACTACAATGAGCAGTTCTTC. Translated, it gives CASSWGHYNEQFF.

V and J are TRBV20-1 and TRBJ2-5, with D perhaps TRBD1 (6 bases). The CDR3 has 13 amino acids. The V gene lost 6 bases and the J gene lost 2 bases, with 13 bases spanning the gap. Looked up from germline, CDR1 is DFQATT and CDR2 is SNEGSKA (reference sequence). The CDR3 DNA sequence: TGCAGTGCCCTGGGACATAAGCAAGAGACCCAGTACTTC. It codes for CSALGHKQETQYF.

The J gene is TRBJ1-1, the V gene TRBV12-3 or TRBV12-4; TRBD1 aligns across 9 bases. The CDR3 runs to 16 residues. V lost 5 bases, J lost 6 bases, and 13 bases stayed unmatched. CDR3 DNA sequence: TGTGCCAGCAGTCCCCCATCTGGGACAGGGTTCGCTGAAGCTTTCTTT. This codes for CASSPPSGTGFAEAFF.

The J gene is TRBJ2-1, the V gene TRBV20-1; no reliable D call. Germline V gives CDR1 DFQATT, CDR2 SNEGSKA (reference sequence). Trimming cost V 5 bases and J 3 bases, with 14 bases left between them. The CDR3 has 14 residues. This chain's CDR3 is CSAGSRLLYNEQFF. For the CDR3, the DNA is TGCAGTGCTGGATCCAGACTTCTCTACAATGAGCAGTTCTTC.

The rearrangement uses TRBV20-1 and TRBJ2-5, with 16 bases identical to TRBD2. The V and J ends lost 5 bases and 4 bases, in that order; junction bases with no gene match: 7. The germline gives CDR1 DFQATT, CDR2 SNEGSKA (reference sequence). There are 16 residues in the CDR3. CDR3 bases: TGCAGTGCTCAAGGGACTAGCGGGGGGGCCAGAGAGACCCAGTACTTC. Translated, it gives CSAQGTSGGARETQYF.

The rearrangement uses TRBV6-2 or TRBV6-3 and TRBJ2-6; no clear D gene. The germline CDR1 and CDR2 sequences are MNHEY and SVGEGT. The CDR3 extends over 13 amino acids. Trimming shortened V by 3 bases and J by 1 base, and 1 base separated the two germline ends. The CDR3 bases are TGTGCCAGCAGTTATTCTGGGGCCAACGTCCTGACTTTC. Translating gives CASSYSGANVLTF.

The CDR3 DNA follows: TGCAGTGCTAGAGATCGCAACAGGGGCACCACTGAAGCTTTCTTT. Residues: CSARDRNRGTTEAFF. The chain carries TRBV20-1 and TRBJ1-1, with 7 positions matching TRBD1. The V gene's germline CDR1 is DFQATT and CDR2 SNEGSKA (reference sequence). V lost 0 bases and J lost 4; bases outside the gene matches: 8. This CDR3 comprises 15 residues.

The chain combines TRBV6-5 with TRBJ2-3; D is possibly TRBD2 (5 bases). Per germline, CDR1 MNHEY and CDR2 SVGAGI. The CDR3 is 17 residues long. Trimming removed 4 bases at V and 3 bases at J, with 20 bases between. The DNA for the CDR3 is TGTGCCAGCAGTTTCCCGGTGCTGCGGGCAGATACAGATACGCAGTATTTT. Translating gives CASSFPVLRADTDTQYF.

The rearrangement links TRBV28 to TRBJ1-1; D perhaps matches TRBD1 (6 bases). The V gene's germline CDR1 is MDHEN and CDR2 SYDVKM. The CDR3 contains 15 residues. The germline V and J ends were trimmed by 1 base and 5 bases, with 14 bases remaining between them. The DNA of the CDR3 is TGTGCCAGCAGTTTATCGATCAGGGGAGGAACTGAAGCTTTCTTT. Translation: CASSLSIRGGTEAFF. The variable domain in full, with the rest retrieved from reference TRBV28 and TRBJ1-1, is DVKVTQSSRYLVKRTGEKVFLECVQDMDHENMFWYRQDPGLGLRLIYFSYDVKMKEKGDIPEGYSVSREKKERFSLILESASTNQTSMYLCASSLSIRGGTEAFFGQGTRLTVV.

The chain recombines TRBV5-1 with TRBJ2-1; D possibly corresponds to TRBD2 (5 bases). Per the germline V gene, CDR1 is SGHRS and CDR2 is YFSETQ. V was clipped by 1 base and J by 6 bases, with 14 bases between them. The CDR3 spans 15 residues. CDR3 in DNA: TGCGCCAGCAGCTTGCTCGGCCCCGAGGGCAATGAGCAGTTCTTC. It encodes CASSLLGPEGNEQFF.

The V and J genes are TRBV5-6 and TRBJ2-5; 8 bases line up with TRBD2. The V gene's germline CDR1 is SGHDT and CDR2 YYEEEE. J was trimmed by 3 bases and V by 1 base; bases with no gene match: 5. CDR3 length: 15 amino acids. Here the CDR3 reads CASSLPAGVEETQYF. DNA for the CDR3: TGTGCCAGCAGCTTGCCAGCGGGAGTCGAAGAGACCCAGTACTTC.

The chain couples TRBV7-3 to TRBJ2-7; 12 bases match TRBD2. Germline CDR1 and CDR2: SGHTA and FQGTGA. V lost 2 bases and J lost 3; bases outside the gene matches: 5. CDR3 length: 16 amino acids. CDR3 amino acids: CASSLRPSGRVYEQYF. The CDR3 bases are TGTGCCAGCAGCTTACGTCCTAGCGGGAGGGTCTACGAGCAGTACTTC.

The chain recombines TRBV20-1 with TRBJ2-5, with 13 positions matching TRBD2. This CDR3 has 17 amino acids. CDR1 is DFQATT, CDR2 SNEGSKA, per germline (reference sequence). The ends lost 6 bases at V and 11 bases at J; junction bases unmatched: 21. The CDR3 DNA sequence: TGCAGTGCCAAAATTTGGACTAGCGGGAGCCCCCTCCACAGGCAGTACTTC. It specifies CSAKIWTSGSPLHRQYF.

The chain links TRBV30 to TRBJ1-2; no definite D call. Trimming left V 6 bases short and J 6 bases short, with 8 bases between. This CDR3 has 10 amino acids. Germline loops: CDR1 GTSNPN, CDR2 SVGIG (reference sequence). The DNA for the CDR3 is TGTGCCTGCCCGGGGAATGGCTACACCTTC. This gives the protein CACPGNGYTF.

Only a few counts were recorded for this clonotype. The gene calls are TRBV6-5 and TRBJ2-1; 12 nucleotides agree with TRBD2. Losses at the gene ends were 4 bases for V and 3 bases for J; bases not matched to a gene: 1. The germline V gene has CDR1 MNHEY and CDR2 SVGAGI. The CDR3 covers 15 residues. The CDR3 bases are TGTGCCAGCAGTTCGACTAGCGGGAGCTACAATGAGCAGTTCTTC. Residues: CASSSTSGSYNEQFF.

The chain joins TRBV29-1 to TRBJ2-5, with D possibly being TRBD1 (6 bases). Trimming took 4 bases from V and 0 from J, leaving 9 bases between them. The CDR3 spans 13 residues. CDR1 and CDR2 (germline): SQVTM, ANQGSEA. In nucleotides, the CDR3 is TGCAGCGTTGCACAGGGCTACCAAGAGACCCAGTACTTC. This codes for CSVAQGYQETQYF.

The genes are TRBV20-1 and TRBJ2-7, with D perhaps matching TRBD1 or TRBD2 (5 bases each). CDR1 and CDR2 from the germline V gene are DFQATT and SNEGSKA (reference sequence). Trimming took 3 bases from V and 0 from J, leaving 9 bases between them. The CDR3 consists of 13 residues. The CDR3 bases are TGCAGTGCTAGGGGACCCACCTCCTACGAGCAGTACTTC. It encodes CSARGPTSYEQYF.

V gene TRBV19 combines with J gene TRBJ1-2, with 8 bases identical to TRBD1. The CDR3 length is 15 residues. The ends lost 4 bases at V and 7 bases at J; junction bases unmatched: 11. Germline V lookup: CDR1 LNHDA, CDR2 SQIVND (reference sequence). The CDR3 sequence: CASSTSSGTGSGYTF. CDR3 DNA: TGTGCCAGTAGTACTTCGAGTGGGACAGGCTCTGGCTACACCTTC.

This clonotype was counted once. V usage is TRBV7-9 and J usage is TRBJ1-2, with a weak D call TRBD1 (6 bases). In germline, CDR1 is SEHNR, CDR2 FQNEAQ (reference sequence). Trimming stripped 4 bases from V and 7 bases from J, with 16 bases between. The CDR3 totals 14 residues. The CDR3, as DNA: TGTGCCAGCAGCTCCCTGAAGGGGGGCGGTGGCTACACCTTC. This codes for CASSSLKGGGGYTF.

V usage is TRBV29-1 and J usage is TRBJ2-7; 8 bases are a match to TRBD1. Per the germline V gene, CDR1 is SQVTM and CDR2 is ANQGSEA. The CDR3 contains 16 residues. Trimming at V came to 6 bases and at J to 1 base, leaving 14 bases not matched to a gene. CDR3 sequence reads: CSVLTSGTGGSYEQYF. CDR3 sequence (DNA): TGCAGCGTCCTTACCTCCGGGACAGGTGGGTCCTACGAGCAGTACTTC.

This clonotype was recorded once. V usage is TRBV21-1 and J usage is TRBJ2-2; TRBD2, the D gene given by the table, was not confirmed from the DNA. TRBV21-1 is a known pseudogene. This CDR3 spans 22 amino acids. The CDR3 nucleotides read TGTGCCAGCAGCAAATGGGCCAGCGGGGGTATCGTAGGGATCGTGAACACCGGGGAGCTGTTTTTT. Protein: CASSKWASGGIVGIVNTGELFF.

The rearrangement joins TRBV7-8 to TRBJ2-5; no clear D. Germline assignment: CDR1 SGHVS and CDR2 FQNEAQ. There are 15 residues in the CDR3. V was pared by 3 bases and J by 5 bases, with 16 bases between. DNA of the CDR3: TGTGCCAGCAGCTTCTTTTCGGGCCGCTCGGAGACCCAGTACTTC. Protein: CASSFFSGRSETQYF.